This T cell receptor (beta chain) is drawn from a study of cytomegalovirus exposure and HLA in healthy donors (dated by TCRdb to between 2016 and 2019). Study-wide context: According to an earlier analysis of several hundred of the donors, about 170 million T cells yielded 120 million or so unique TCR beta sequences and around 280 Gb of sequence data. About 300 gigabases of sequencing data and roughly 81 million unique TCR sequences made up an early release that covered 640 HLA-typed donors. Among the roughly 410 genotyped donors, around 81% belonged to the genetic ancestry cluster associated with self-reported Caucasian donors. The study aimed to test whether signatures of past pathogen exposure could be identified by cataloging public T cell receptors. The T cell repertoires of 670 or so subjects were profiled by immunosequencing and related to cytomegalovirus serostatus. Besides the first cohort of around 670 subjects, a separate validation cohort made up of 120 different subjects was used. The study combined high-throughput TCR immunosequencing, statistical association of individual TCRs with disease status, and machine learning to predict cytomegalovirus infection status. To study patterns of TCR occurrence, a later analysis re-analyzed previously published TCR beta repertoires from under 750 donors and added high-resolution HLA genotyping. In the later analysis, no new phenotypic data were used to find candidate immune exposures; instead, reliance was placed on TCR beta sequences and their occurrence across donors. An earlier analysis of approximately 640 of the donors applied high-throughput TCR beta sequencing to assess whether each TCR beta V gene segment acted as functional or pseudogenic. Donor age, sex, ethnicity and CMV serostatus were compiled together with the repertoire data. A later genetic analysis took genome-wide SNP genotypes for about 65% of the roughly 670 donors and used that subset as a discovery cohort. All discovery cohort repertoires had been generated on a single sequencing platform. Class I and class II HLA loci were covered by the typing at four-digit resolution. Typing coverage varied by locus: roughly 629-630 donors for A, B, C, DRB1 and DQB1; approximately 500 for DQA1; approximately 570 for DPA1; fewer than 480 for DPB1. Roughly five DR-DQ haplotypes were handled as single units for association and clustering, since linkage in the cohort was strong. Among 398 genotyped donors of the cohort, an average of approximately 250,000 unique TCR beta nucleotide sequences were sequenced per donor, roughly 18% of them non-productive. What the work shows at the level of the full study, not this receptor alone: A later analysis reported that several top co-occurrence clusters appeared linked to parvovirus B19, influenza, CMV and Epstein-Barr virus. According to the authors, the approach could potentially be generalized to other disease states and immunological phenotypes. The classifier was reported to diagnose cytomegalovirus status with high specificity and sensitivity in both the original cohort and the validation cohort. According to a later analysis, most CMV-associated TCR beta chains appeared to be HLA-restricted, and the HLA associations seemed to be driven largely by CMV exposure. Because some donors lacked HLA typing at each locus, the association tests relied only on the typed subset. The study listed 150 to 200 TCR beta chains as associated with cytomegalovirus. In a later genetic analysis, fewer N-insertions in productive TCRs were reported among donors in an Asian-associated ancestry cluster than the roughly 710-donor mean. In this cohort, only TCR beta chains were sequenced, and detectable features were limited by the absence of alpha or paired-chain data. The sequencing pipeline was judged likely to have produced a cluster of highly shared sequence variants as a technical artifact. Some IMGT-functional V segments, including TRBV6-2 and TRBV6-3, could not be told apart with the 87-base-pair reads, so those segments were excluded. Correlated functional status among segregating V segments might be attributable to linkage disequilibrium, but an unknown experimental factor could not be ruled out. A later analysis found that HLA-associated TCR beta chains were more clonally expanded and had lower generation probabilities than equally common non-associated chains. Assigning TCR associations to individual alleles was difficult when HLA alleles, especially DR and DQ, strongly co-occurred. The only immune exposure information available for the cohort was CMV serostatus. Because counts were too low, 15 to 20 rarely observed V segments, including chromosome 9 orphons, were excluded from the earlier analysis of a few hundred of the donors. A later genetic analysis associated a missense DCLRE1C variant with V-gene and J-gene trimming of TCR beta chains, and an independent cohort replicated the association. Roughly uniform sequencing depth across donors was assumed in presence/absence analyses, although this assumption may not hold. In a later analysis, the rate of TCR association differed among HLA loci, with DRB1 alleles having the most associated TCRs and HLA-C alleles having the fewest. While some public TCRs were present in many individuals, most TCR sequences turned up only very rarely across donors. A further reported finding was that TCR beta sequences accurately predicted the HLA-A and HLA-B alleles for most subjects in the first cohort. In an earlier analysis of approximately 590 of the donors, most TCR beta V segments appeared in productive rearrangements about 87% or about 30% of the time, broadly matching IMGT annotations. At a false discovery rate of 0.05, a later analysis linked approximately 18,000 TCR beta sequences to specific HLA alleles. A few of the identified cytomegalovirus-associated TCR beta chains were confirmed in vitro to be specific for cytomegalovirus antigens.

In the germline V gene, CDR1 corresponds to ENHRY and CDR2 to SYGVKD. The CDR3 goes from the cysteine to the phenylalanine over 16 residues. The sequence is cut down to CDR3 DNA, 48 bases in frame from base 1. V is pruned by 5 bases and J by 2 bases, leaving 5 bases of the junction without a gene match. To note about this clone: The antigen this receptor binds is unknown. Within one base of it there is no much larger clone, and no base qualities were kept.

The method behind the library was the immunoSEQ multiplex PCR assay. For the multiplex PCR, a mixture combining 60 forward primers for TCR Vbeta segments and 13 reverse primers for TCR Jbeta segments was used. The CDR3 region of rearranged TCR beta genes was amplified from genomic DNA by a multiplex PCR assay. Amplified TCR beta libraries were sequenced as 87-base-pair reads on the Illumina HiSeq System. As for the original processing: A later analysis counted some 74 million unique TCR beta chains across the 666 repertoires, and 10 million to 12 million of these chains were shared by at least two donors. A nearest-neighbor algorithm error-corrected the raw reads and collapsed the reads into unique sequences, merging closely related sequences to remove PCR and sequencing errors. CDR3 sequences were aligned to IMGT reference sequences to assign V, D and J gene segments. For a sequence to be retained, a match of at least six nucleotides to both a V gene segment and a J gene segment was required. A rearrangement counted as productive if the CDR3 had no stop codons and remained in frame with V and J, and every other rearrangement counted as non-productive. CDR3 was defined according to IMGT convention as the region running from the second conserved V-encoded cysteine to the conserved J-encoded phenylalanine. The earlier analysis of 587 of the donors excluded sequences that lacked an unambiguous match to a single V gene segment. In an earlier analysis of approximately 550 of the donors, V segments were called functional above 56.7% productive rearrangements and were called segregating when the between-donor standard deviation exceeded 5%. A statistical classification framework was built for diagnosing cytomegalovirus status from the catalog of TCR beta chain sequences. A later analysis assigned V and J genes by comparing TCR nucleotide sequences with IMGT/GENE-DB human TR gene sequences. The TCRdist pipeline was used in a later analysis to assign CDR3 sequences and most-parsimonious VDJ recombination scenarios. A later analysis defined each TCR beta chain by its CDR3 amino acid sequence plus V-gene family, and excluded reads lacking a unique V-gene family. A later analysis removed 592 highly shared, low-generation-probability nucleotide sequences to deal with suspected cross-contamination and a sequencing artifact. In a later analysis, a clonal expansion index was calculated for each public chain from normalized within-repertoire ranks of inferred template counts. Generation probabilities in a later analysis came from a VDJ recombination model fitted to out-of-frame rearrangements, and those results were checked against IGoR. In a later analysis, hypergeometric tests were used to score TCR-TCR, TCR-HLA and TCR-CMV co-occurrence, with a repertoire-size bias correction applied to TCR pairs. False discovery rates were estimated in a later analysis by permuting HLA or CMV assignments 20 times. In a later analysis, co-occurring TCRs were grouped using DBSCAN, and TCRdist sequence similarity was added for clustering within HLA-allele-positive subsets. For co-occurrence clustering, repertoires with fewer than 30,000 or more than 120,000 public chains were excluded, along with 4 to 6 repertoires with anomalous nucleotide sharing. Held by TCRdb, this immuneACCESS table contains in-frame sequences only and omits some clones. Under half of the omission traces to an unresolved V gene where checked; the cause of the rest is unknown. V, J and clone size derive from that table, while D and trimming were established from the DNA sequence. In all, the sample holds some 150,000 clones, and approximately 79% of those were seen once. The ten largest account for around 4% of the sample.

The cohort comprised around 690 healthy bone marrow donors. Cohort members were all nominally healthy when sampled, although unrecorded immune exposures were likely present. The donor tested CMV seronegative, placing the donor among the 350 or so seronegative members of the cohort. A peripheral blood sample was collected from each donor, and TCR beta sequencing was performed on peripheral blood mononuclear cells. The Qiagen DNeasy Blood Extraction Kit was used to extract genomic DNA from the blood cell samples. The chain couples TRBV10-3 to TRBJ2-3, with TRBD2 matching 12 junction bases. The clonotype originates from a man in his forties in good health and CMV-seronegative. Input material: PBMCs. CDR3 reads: CAISPTSGGFTDTQYF. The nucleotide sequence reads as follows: TGTGCCATCAGTCCGACTAGCGGGGGCTTCACAGATACGCAGTATTTT.